This T cell receptor beta chain is from a study of beta chain features in type 1 diabetes. Study results and caveats: More deletions and fewer insertions at VDJ junctions were seen in type 1 diabetes patients. Among all four CD4+ subsets, Type 1 diabetes patients had TCRB CDR3s that were moderately but significantly shorter.

The V and J ends lost 4 bases and 3 bases, in that order; junction bases with no gene match: 2. From germline, CDR1 is SGHRS and CDR2 YFSETQ. The length of the CDR3 is 14 residues. Each of the CD4+ naive, central memory, regulatory and stem cell-like memory populations was sorted via CD45RO/CCR7/CD25/CD127/CD95/CD27. This clone was recorded a few times. Its specificity is not known. Reverse transcription of all isolated RNA meant that expressed TCRB transcripts were sequenced. Produced via immunoSEQ multiplex PCR; TCRdb's table is partial and in-frame only. In the table there are about 290,000 clones, roughly 8% of which are singletons.

The chain couples TRBV5-1 to TRBJ2-1; 9 bases are a match to TRBD1. Sequenced: central memory CD4+ T cells from blood. This clonotype was obtained from a young woman in good health. CDR3 loop: CASSQDRGYNEQFF. The DNA for the CDR3 is TGCGCCAGCAGCCAGGACAGGGGCTACAATGAGCAGTTCTTC.